This T cell receptor beta chain was obtained from a study of cytomegalovirus exposure and HLA in healthy donors. Study as a whole: The early release's HLA-typed donors yielded 78 million or so unique TCRs.

Healthy donors of bone marrow made up the group. The CDR3 sequence is 16 residues long. This clone appeared once. The antigen is not known. Study-wide results and caveats: The study listed approximately 160 cytomegalovirus-associated TCR beta chains.

This PCR relied on a set of 60 Vbeta primers and 13 Jbeta primers. Sequenced by immunoSEQ multiplex PCR; TCRdb stores in-frame clones only, minus some. The sample shows 85,000 to 120,000 clones, 63% of them seen only once. This receptor was identified in a human donor in good health. Sequencing was done on a sample of PBMCs. This rearrangement joins TRBV12-2 to TRBJ2-2; the DNA was not compared with TRBD2, the D call given in the table. TRBV12-2 is deemed a pseudogene. CDR3 sequence (DNA): TGTGCAAGTCGCTTAGCGACGGACTCCAACACCGGGGAGCTGTTTTTT. This translates into CASRLATDSNTGELFF.